This T cell receptor (beta chain) comes out of a study of T-cell reconstitution after alpha-beta-depleted transplantation in children. Points from the study as a whole: Recipient T cells and thymic progenitors that survived gave rise to the high TCRbeta diversity observed at day 60 in some patients. At around two months after transplant, the alpha-beta T cells were reportedly derived from several hundred expanded clones that came from non-depleted graft cells. Diversity and T-cell counts at one year after transplant derived mostly from new T cells.

This clonotype was counted between two and nine times. Its target is unknown. CDR1 is SEHNR, CDR2 FQNEAQ, per germline (reference sequence). V dropped 3 bases and J dropped 3; count of bases not matched to a gene: 4. The CDR3 extends over 14 amino acids. Preparation of the TCRbeta library was carried out with unique molecular identifiers. TCRdb re-derived calls from the PCR reads in MiXCR, one entry per CDR3 protein. The table includes 500,000 or so distinct CDR3 sequences, about an eighth detected once. This chain joins TRBV7-9 and TRBJ1-2, with 7 positions matching TRBD1. The sequencing used PBMCs, mostly from graft donor cells, collected 180 days after TCRalphabeta/CD19-depleted stem cell transplant. This clonotype originated in a female patient under 10 years old who had a stem cell transplant for aplastic anemia, so the T cells may come from the graft donor. CDR3 sequence reads: CASSLTGLDYGYTF. For the CDR3, the DNA is TGTGCCAGCAGCTTGACAGGGCTCGACTATGGCTACACCTTC.